A single sample is the source of the 8 T cell receptor beta chains below, sequenced in a study of blood T cell repertoires in COVID-19. Repertoires were generated with immunoSEQ multiplex PCR, while TCRdb's copy carries only in-frame clones and drops some. The sample shows tens of thousands of clones, about nine tenths of them seen only once. Material: peripheral blood. The receptors were sampled from a human donor with active COVID-19. The donor label of this sample is uncertain.

This chain connects TRBV19 to TRBJ1-1; a possible D gene is TRBD1 (5 bases). The V gene lost 3 bases and the J gene lost 2 bases, with 7 bases spanning the gap. The CDR3 runs 13 residues. The germline gives CDR1 LNHDA, CDR2 SQIVND (reference sequence). The CDR3 region has the DNA TGTGCCAGTAGTATCACAGGTAACACTGAAGCTTTCTTT. Translation gives CASSITGNTEAFF.

The chain is built from TRBV7-2 and TRBJ2-2, with TRBD1 identical over 7 bases. The J segment lost 4 bases and the V segment lost 6 bases, leaving 8 bases of the junction unmatched. The CDR3 has 15 amino acids. CDR1 and CDR2 (germline): SGHTA, FQGNSA. CDR3 amino acids: CASRSGGSSTGELFF. CDR3 sequence (DNA): TGTGCCAGCAGATCAGGGGGAAGTAGCACCGGGGAGCTGTTTTTT.

The V gene is TRBV5-8, the J gene TRBJ1-1; D remains unclear. Germline CDR1 and CDR2: SGHTS and YDEGEE. The CDR3 loop spans 12 amino acids. V shed 5 bases and J shed 1 base, with 6 bases lying between them. The CDR3 sequence is CASSWRNTEAFF. The CDR3 bases are TGTGCCAGCAGTTGGAGGAACACTGAAGCTTTCTTT.

CDR3: CASSITAGNIQYF. The CDR3 nucleotides read TGTGCCAGCAGTATCACGGCAGGGAACATTCAGTACTTC. The chain joins TRBV12-3 or TRBV12-4 to TRBJ2-4, with D perhaps matching TRBD1 (5 bases). Trimming left V 5 bases short and J 7 bases short, with 12 bases between. This CDR3 contains 13 residues.

The gene calls are TRBV5-1 and TRBJ2-1, with D possibly matching TRBD2 (6 bases). CDR3 length: 12 amino acids. V gave up 4 bases and J gave up 8 bases, with 10 bases separating them. Germline V CDR1 and CDR2: SGHRS, YFSETQ. In nucleotides, the CDR3 is TGCGCCAGCAGCGTCTGGGGGGATGAGCAGTTCTTC. Its protein product is CASSVWGDEQFF.

V gene TRBV6-2 or TRBV6-3 combines with J gene TRBJ1-1, with TRBD1 matching 7 bases. The CDR3 has 12 amino acids. CDR1 and CDR2 (germline): MNHEY, SVGEGT. The J segment lost 5 bases and the V segment lost 5 bases, leaving 2 bases of the junction unmatched. The CDR3 sequence is CASSHRGTEAFF. The CDR3 DNA follows: TGTGCCAGCAGTCACAGGGGAACTGAAGCTTTCTTT.

The CDR3 here is CASSKRGLAGGGETQYF. The CDR3 nucleotides read TGTGCCAGTAGTAAACGGGGACTAGCGGGGGGAGGAGAGACCCAGTACTTC. The rearrangement links TRBV19 to TRBJ2-5; 15 nucleotides agree with TRBD2. Germline CDR1 LNHDA, CDR2 SQIVND (reference sequence). V was clipped by 4 bases and J by 4 bases; unmatched bases: 7. The CDR3 runs 17 residues. Full variable domain (outside the CDR3, taken from reference TRBV19 and TRBJ2-5): DGGITQSPKYLFRKEGQNVTLSCEQNLNHDAMYWYRQDPGQGLRLIYYSQIVNDFQKGDIAEGYSVSREKKESFPLTVTSAQKNPTAFYLCASSKRGLAGGGETQYFGPGTRLLVL.

CDR3 protein: CASSFQIGSKTGSGYGYTF. CDR3 nucleotide sequence: TGTGCCAGCAGCTTCCAGATAGGATCCAAGACAGGGTCGGGCTATGGCTACACCTTC. The chain uses TRBV7-9 and TRBJ1-2, with 7 bases identical to TRBD1. Per the germline V gene, CDR1 is SEHNR and CDR2 is FQNEAQ (reference sequence). CDR3 length: 19 residues. The ends lost 3 bases at V and 4 bases at J; junction bases unmatched: 20.